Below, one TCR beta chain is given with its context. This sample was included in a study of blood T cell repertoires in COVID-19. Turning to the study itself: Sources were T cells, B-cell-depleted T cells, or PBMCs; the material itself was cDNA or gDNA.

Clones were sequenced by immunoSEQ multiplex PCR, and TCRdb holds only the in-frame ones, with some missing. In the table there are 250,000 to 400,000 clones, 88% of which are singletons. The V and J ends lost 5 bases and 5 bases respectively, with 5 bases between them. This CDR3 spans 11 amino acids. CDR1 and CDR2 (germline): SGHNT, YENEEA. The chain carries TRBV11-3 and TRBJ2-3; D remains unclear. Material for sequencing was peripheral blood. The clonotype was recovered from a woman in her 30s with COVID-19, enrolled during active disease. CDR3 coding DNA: TGTGCCAGCAGCGGTAGAGATACGCAGTATTTT. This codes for CASSGRDTQYF.